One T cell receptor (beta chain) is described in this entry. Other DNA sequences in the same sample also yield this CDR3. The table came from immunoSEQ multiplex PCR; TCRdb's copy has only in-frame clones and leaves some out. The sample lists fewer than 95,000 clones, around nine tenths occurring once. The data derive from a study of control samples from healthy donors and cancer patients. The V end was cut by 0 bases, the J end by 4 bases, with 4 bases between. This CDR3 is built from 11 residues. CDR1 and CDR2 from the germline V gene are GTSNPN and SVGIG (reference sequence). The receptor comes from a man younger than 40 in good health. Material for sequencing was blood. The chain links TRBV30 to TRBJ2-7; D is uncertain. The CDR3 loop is CAWSVGYEQYV. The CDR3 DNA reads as TGTGCCTGGAGTGTCGGGTACGAGCAGTACGTC.